Listed below are T cell receptor beta chains from one sample, sequenced in a study of PD-L1 blockade in urothelial cancer. Here immunoSEQ multiplex PCR was the method, and the copy in TCRdb shows in-frame clones only, minus some. The top ten clones hold 9.5% of a sample with some 79,000 clones, 82% of them seen once. The material was PBMCs, obtained around atezolizumab (anti-PD-L1) treatment. These receptors all stem from a man aged 70 or older with urothelial cancer. The CDR3 runs from the conserved cysteine through the conserved F or W. D genes are given only for firm matches. Some rows have no size entry. The others give once, few or many, or a class for an expanded clone.

d_call	j_call	v_call	clone_size	cdr3_aa	cdr3_nt
NA	TRBJ2-1	TRBV5-5	NA	CASSLGLPSYNEQFF	TGTGCCAGCAGCTTGGGGCTGCCCTCCTACAATGAGCAGTTCTTC
NA	TRBJ1-5	TRBV7-9	NA	CASSAGTLGDQPQHF	TGTGCCAGCAGCGCCGGGACACTGGGGGATCAGCCCCAGCATTTT
TRBD1	TRBJ1-1	TRBV5-4	NA	CASSAGQGVGDTEAFF	TGTGCCAGCAGCGCGGGACAGGGTGTGGGCGACACTGAAGCTTTCTTT
TRBD1	TRBJ1-1	TRBV4-1	NA	CASSQVRAGGTEAFF	TGCGCCAGCAGCCAAGTGAGGGCAGGGGGAACTGAAGCTTTCTTT
NA	TRBJ1-1	TRBV7-9	NA	CASRDGGGEAFF	TGTGCCAGCAGGGATGGGGGGGGTGAAGCTTTCTTT
TRBD2	TRBJ2-5	TRBV9	NA	CASSGPSGGYQETQYF	TGTGCCAGCAGCGGACCGTCGGGAGGGTACCAAGAGACCCAGTACTTC
TRBD2	TRBJ2-1	TRBV4-3	NA	CASSRTLAGDPYNEQFF	TGCGCCAGCAGTAGGACCCTAGCGGGCGATCCCTACAATGAGCAGTTCTTC
NA	TRBJ1-1	TRBV18	NA	CASSPGGADTEAFF	TGTGCCAGCTCACCCGGGGGAGCGGACACTGAAGCTTTCTTT
TRBD2	TRBJ2-1	TRBV9	NA	CASSASTGRAGEQFF	TGTGCCAGCAGTGCCTCTACCGGGAGGGCCGGTGAGCAGTTCTTC
TRBD1	TRBJ1-3	TRBV7-2	NA	CASSLNDRARNTIYF	TGTGCCAGCAGCTTAAACGACAGGGCTAGAAACACCATATATTTT
TRBD1	TRBJ1-1	TRBV6-6	NA	CASSSPGGQTEAFF	TGTGCCAGCAGTTCTCCAGGGGGACAGACTGAAGCTTTCTTT
NA	TRBJ1-4	TRBV6-1	NA	CASSEAVGGVREKLFF	TGTGCCAGCAGTGAAGCGGTCGGAGGGGTCCGGGAAAAACTGTTTTTT
TRBD2	TRBJ2-1	TRBV11-3	few	CASSGAGGLNEQFF	TGTGCCAGCAGCGGCGCGGGGGGGTTGAATGAGCAGTTCTTC
NA	TRBJ2-1	TRBV6-6	NA	CASSSQDISPDEQFF	TGTGCCAGCAGTTCCCAGGACATTAGTCCGGATGAGCAGTTCTTC
NA	TRBJ1-4	TRBV19	NA	CASTMDSVNEKLFF	TGTGCCAGTACCATGGACAGCGTTAATGAAAAACTGTTTTTT
TRBD1	TRBJ1-1	TRBV6-1	NA	CASSEVRGRTEAFF	TGTGCCAGCAGTGAAGTTAGGGGGCGGACTGAAGCTTTCTTT
NA	TRBJ2-3	TRBV6-1	NA	CASSENGGSLRTDTQYF	TGTGCCAGCAGTGAAAATGGGGGCAGCCTCCGGACAGATACGCAGTATTTT
TRBD1	TRBJ2-7	TRBV18	NA	CASSTGGAYEQYF	TGTGCCAGCTCGACAGGGGGTGCCTACGAGCAGTACTTC
TRBD1	TRBJ2-6	TRBV6-1	NA	CASRQGDGANVLTF	TGTGCCAGTAGACAGGGGGATGGGGCCAACGTCCTGACTTTC
NA	TRBJ2-3	TRBV29-1	NA	CSASPLNTQYF	TGCAGCGCTTCCCCCTTAAATACGCAGTATTTT
NA	TRBJ1-4	TRBV19	NA	CASSMMEGRNEKLFF	TGTGCCAGTAGTATGATGGAGGGTCGTAATGAAAAACTGTTTTTT
NA	TRBJ2-7	TRBV12-5	NA	CASGWRTEEQYF	TGTGCTAGTGGTTGGAGGACGGAAGAGCAGTACTTC